The present T cell receptor beta chain was sequenced within a study of blood T cell repertoires in COVID-19. The CDR3 is made up of 12 amino acids. CDR1 is LNHNV and CDR2 is YYDKDF in the germline V gene (reference sequence). Trimming took 5 bases from V and 5 from J; bases not matched to a gene: 1. The assay was immunoSEQ multiplex PCR, and TCRdb's table has in-frame clones only and misses some. The table lists around 98,000 clones, approximately 72% of them singletons, with approximately 24% in the top ten. Sequencing was carried out using peripheral blood. The source is a man in his 70s with acute or convalescent COVID-19. The V gene is TRBV15, the J gene TRBJ2-3; 7 positions match TRBD2. CDR3 sequence (DNA): TGTGCCACCAGCCCGGGAGGAGATACGCAGTATTTT. Its translation is CATSPGGDTQYF.